These 22 T cell receptor beta chains were sequenced from one sample in a study of long-term antiretroviral therapy in people with HIV. They ran version v3.0 of the immunoSEQ assay at survey level. Profiled with immunoSEQ multiplex PCR; TCRdb holds only in-frame clones, not every one. This table holds 20,000 to 30,000 clones, almost 85% found once. The input for sequencing was unsorted PBMCs, taken 1.1 years before starting antiretroviral therapy. These receptors were taken from a woman aged 30 to 39 with HIV.

The J gene is TRBJ1-5, the V gene TRBV19; the D is unclear. Germline V lookup: CDR1 LNHDA, CDR2 SQIVND (reference sequence). The CDR3 consists of 12 residues. Trimming shortened V by 7 bases and J by 6 bases, and 10 bases separated the two germline ends. The CDR3 nucleotides read TGTGCCAGTAAGAACTGGGGTCAGCCCCAGCATTTT. Translating it yields CASKNWGQPQHF.

Points on this clone: At one of its ends the junction is not consistent with the germline gene, which may arise from a read error. The chain employs TRBV5-1 and TRBJ1-2; 8 nucleotides line up with TRBD1. CDR3 length: 13 amino acids. Germline V gives CDR1 SGHRS, CDR2 YFSETQ. The DNA for the CDR3 is TGCGCCAGCAGTTCCCAGGGGGCCCGTGGCCACACCTTC. It specifies CASSSQGARGHTF.

The J gene is TRBJ2-1, the V gene TRBV5-1; 9 bases match TRBD1. Germline V gene lookup returns CDR1 SGHRS and CDR2 YFSETQ. CDR3 length: 15 residues. Trimming at V came to 0 bases and at J to 7 bases, leaving 5 bases not matched to a gene. The CDR3 sequence is CASSLGTGVLNEQFF. The CDR3, as DNA: TGCGCCAGCAGCTTGGGGACAGGGGTATTGAATGAGCAGTTCTTC.

The genes are TRBV6-1 and TRBJ1-6; 9 bases are a match to TRBD1. J was trimmed by 10 bases and V by 4 bases; bases with no gene match: 11. CDR3 length: 16 amino acids. Germline loops: CDR1 MNHNS, CDR2 SASEGT. The CDR3 DNA sequence: TGTGCCAGCAGTGTCATCCCCAGGACAGGGGTCTCACCCCTCCACTTT. Encoded protein: CASSVIPRTGVSPLHF.

This rearrangement joins TRBV5-1 to TRBJ1-2, with 12 bases that match TRBD1. The CDR3 loop spans 15 amino acids. The germline V gene encodes CDR1 SGHRS and CDR2 YFSETQ. Losses at the gene ends were 5 bases for V and 6 bases for J; bases not matched to a gene: 8. DNA for the CDR3: TGCGCCAGCAGGGGACAGGGGGCAAGAGAGGATGGCTACACCTTC. Amino acid sequence: CASRGQGAREDGYTF.

V gene TRBV4-2 combines with J gene TRBJ1-1, with TRBD1 matching 9 bases. This CDR3 has 14 amino acids. CDR1 and CDR2 (germline): LGHNA, YNFKEQ. J lost 4 bases, V lost 1 base, and 1 base had no gene match. For the CDR3, the DNA is TGTGCCAGCAGCCAAGGGGACAGGGCCACTGAAGCTTTCTTT. Protein: CASSQGDRATEAFF.

V usage is TRBV11-2 and J usage is TRBJ2-3, with TRBD2 matching 9 bases. Trimming took 3 bases from V and 0 from J; bases not matched to a gene: 10. In germline, CDR1 is SGHAT, CDR2 FQNNGV. The CDR3 has 18 residues. The CDR3 loop is CASSFGASGAASTDTQYF. CDR3 nucleotides: TGTGCCAGCAGCTTTGGGGCTAGCGGGGCGGCTAGCACAGATACGCAGTATTTT.

The CDR3 sequence: CATSRASGGYNEQFF. CDR3 in DNA: TGTGCCACCAGCAGAGCTAGCGGGGGGTACAATGAGCAGTTCTTC. The rearrangement joins TRBV15 to TRBJ2-1, with 11 bases fitting TRBD2. J gave up 4 bases and V 1 base, and 0 bases lay outside the gene matches. Looked up from germline, CDR1 is LNHNV and CDR2 is YYDKDF (reference sequence). The CDR3 covers 15 residues.

This chain uses TRBV19 with TRBJ2-3; possibly TRBD1 for D (6 bases). CDR1 and CDR2 from the germline V gene are LNHDA and SQIVND (reference sequence). The ends were cut back, 2 bases at V and 5 bases at J, with 14 bases in the middle. The CDR3 spans 15 residues. In DNA, the CDR3 is TGTGCCAGTAGTATAACAGGGACCAAAGGAGATACGCAGTATTTT. This sequence encodes CASSITGTKGDTQYF.

The J gene is TRBJ1-1, the V gene TRBV10-2; weak D call: TRBD1 (5 bases). The CDR3 runs 14 residues. V gave up 7 bases and J gave up 2 bases, with 14 bases separating them. CDR1 and CDR2 from the germline V gene are WSHSY and SAAADI. The CDR3 nucleotides read TGCGCCAGCAAGCGTCAGGGAGCAAACACTGAAGCTTTCTTT. Translating it yields CASKRQGANTEAFF.

The rearrangement joins TRBV11-3 to TRBJ2-3; tentative D call: TRBD1 (5 bases). With 5 bases removed from V and 5 bases from J, the gap between germline ends came to 11 bases. The CDR3 runs to 13 residues. The germline V gene has CDR1 SGHNT and CDR2 YENEEA. The DNA of the CDR3 is TGTGCCAGCAGCCGCAGGGTAAGAGATACGCAGTATTTT. Its translation: CASSRRVRDTQYF.

This chain joins TRBV19 and TRBJ2-1; 9 nucleotides line up with TRBD2. The length of the CDR3 is 20 residues. V dropped 6 bases and J dropped 0; count of bases not matched to a gene: 18. Germline lookup yields CDR1 LNHDA and CDR2 SQIVND (reference sequence). This CDR3 is CASSIREVAGAPSSYNEQFF. CDR3 coding DNA: TGTGCCAGTAGCATCCGCGAGGTAGCGGGGGCCCCGAGCTCCTACAATGAGCAGTTCTTC.

V is TRBV18 and J is TRBJ1-1; TRBD1 matches 7 bases. Trimming cost V 2 bases and J 0 bases; bases outside gene matches: 3. CDR1 KGHSH and CDR2 LQKENI come from the germline V gene. The CDR3 totals 15 residues. The chain's CDR3 is CASSPGQEVNTEAFF. The CDR3, as DNA: TGTGCCAGCTCACCAGGACAGGAGGTGAACACTGAAGCTTTCTTT.

The chain couples TRBV5-1 to TRBJ1-1; D is undetermined. Germline lookup yields CDR1 SGHRS and CDR2 YFSETQ. Trimming removed 0 bases at V and 8 bases at J, with 11 bases between. The CDR3 is made up of 13 amino acids. CDR3 region: CASSLESTIEAFF. The DNA of the CDR3 is TGCGCCAGCAGCTTGGAGTCGACCATAGAAGCTTTCTTT.

The J gene is TRBJ2-4, the V gene TRBV6-5; D ambiguous. The V end was cut by 5 bases, the J end by 0 bases, with 11 bases between. Germline V gives CDR1 MNHEY, CDR2 SVGAGI. The CDR3 contains 15 residues. As DNA, the CDR3 is TGTGCCAGCAGTACAAGGGCCATAGCCAAAAACATTCAGTACTTC. This sequence encodes CASSTRAIAKNIQYF.

The V call is TRBV7-2, the J call TRBJ2-7; TRBD1 agrees at 10 bases. The V gene end was trimmed by 2 bases and the J gene end by 1 base; junction bases not matched to a gene: 2. The CDR3 totals 15 residues. Germline values: CDR1 SGHTA, CDR2 FQGNSA. DNA for the CDR3: TGTGCCAGCAGCTTATGGACAGGGGGTTCCTACGAGCAGTACTTC. Protein sequence: CASSLWTGGSYEQYF.

V is TRBV29-1 and J is TRBJ1-3; perhaps TRBD1 as D (6 bases). The CDR3 extends over 14 amino acids. Germline V lookup: CDR1 SQVTM, CDR2 ANQGSEA. V was clipped by 3 bases and J by 2 bases, with 11 bases between them. The CDR3 here is CSVDGTGPGNTIYF. CDR3 DNA sequence: TGCAGCGTTGACGGTACAGGGCCTGGAAACACCATATATTTT.

The chain couples TRBV7-8 to TRBJ2-2; D remains unclear. CDR1 and CDR2 from the germline V gene are SGHVS and FQNEAQ. V was trimmed by 4 bases and J by 5 bases, leaving 11 bases between them. CDR3 length: 14 residues. This chain's CDR3 is CASSSDTFTGELFF. The CDR3 nucleotides are TGTGCCAGCAGCTCGGATACCTTTACCGGGGAGCTGTTTTTT.

V is TRBV5-6 and J is TRBJ1-2; D remains unclear. Germline V gives CDR1 SGHDT, CDR2 YYEEEE. Trimming removed 1 base from V and 8 bases from J, with 12 bases in between. The CDR3 is 13 residues long. The CDR3 reads CASSLRALEGYTF. Written as DNA, the CDR3 is TGTGCCAGCAGCTTGCGGGCTTTGGAGGGCTACACCTTC.

The V gene is TRBV7-2, the J gene TRBJ2-7, with D maybe TRBD2 (7 bases). This CDR3 contains 14 residues. Germline CDR1 SGHTA, CDR2 FQGNSA. Between the trimmed V and J ends, which lost 0 bases and 2 bases, there was a span of 8 bases. The CDR3 here is CASSLAGGPYEQYV. Here the CDR3 DNA reads TGTGCCAGCAGCTTAGCGGGGGGGCCCTACGAGCAGTACGTC.

In its sample, this clone was seen once. The rearrangement uses TRBV19 and TRBJ1-1, with TRBD1 as a possible D gene (5 bases). V dropped 4 bases and J dropped 1 base, with 13 bases sitting between them. The CDR3 spans 15 residues. CDR1 is LNHDA, CDR2 SQIVND, per germline (reference sequence). In DNA, the CDR3 is TGTGCCAGTAGTAACCCCCGGGACGGGAACACTGAAGCTTTCTTT. Its translation: CASSNPRDGNTEAFF.

This clone appeared once. Here the CDR3 DNA reads TGTGCCAGCTCACCCGGGACTAGCGGGGGGGCCCTCAATGAGCAGTTCTTC. It specifies CASSPGTSGGALNEQFF. This chain connects TRBV18 to TRBJ2-1; 16 bases are shared with TRBD2. The V gene end was trimmed by 3 bases and the J gene end by 6 bases; junction bases not matched to a gene: 5. The CDR3 has 17 amino acids. Germline CDR1 reads KGHSH; CDR2 reads LQKENI.